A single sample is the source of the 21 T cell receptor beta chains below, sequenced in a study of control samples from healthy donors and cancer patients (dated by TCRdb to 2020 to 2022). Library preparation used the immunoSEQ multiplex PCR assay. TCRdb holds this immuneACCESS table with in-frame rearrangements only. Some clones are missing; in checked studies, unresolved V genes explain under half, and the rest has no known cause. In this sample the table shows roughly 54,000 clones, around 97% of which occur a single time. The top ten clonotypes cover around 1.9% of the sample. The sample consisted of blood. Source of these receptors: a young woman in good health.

The CDR3 spells CATRGTSPRRVSSYEQYF. As DNA, the CDR3 is TGTGCCACCAGGGGGACATCCCCTCGCCGGGTCTCCTCCTACGAGCAGTACTTC. The chain is built from TRBV24-1 and TRBJ2-7; weak D call: TRBD1 (6 bases). The CDR3 totals 18 residues. Germline CDR1 is KGHDR and CDR2 is SFDVKD. The V and J ends lost 7 bases and 0 bases respectively, with 24 bases between them.

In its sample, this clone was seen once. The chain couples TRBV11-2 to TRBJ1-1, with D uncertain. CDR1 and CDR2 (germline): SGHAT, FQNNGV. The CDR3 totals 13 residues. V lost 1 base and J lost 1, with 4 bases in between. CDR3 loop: CASSLVQNTEAFF. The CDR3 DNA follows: TGTGCCAGCAGCTTAGTCCAGAACACTGAAGCTTTCTTT.

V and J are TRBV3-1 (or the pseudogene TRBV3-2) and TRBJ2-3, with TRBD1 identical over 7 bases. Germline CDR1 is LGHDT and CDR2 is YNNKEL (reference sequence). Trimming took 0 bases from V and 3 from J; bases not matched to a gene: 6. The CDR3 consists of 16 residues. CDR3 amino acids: CASSQDLTGVTDTQYF. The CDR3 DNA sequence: TGTGCCAGCAGCCAAGACCTAACAGGGGTTACAGATACGCAGTATTTT.

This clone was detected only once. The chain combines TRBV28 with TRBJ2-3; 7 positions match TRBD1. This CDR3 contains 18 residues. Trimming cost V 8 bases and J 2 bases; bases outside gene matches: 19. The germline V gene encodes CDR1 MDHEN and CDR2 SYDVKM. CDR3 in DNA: TGTGCCAGCCTCCCCACAGGACAGGCGGAGCACAACACAGATACGCAGTATTTT. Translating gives CASLPTGQAEHNTDTQYF.

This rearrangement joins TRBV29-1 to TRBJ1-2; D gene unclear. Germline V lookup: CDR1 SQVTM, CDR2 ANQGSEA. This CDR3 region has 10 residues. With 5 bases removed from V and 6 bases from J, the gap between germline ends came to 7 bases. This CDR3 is CSVSEDGYTF. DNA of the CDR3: TGCAGCGTTTCAGAGGATGGCTACACCTTC.

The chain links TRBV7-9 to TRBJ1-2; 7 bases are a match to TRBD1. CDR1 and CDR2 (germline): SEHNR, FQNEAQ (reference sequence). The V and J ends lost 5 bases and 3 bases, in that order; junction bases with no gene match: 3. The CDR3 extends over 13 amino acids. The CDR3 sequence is CASSPGTDYGYTF. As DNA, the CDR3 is TGTGCCAGCAGCCCCGGGACAGACTATGGCTACACCTTC.

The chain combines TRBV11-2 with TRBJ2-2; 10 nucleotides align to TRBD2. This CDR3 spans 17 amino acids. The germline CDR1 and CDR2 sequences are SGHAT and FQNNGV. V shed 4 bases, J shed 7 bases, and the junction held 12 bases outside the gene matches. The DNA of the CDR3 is TGTGCCAGCAGCTCACTACTAGCGGGAAAAGGGATCGGGGAGCTGTTTTTT. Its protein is CASSSLLAGKGIGELFF.

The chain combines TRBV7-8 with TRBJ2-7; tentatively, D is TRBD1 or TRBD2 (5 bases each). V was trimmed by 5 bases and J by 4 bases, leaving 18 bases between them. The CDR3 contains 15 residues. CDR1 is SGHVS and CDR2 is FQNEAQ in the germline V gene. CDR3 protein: CASSGPGPWEYEQYF. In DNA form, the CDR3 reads TGTGCCAGCAGCGGACCGGGACCTTGGGAGTACGAGCAGTACTTC.

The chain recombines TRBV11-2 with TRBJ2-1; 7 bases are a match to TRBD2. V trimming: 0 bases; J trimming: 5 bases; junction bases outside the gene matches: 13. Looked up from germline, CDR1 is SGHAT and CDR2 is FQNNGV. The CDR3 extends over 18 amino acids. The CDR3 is CASSLEFGRGSMDNEQFF. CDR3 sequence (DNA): TGTGCCAGCAGCTTAGAGTTTGGTCGCGGGAGTATGGACAATGAGCAGTTCTTC.

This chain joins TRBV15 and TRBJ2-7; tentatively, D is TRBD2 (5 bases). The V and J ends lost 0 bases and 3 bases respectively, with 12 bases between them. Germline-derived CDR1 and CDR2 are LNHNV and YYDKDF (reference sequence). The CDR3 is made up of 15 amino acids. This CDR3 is CATSRDHGGFYEQYF. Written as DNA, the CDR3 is TGTGCCACCAGCAGAGATCACGGAGGATTCTACGAGCAGTACTTC.

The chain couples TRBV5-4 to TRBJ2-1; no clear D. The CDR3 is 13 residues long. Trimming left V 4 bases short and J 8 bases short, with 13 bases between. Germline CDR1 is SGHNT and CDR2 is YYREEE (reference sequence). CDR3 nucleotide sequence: TGTGCCAGCAGCCTTTTTGGTAACCATGAGCAGTTCTTC. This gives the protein CASSLFGNHEQFF. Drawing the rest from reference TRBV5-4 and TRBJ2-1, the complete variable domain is ETGVTQSPTHLIKTRGQQVTLRCSSQSGHNTVSWYQQALGQGPQFIFQYYREEENGRGNFPPRFSGLQFPNYSSELNVNALELDDSALYLCASSLFGNHEQFFGPGTRLTVL.

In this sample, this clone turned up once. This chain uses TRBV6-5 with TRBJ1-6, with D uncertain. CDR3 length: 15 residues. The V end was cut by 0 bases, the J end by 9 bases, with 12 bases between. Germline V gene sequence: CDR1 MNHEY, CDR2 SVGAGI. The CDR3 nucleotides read TGTGCCAGCAGTTACTCGATTACCCTTAGTTCACCCCTCCACTTT. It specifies CASSYSITLSSPLHF.

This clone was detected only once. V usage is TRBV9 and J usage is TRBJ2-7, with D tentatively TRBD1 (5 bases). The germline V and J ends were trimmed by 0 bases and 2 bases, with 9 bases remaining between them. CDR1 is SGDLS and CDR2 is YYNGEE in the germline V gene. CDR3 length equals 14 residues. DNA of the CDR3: TGTGCCAGCAGCGTAGGAAGGGGTGCCTACGAGCAGTACTTC. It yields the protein CASSVGRGAYEQYF. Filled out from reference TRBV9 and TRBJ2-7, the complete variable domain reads DSGVTQTPKHLITATGQRVTLRCSPRSGDLSVYWYQQSLDQGLQFLIQYYNGEERAKGNILERFSAQQFPDLHSELNLSSLELGDSALYFCASSVGRGAYEQYFGPGTRLTVT.

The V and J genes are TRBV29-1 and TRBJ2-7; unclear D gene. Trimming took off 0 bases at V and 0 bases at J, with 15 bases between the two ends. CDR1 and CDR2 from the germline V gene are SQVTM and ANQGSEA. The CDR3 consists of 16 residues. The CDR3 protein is CSVEDVVARGSYEQYF. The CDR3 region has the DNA TGCAGCGTTGAAGATGTTGTCGCGCGAGGCTCCTACGAGCAGTACTTC.

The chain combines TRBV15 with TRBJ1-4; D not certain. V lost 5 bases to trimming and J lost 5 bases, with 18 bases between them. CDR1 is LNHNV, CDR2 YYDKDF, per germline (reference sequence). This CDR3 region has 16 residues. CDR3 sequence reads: CATSGSGPLTNEKLFF. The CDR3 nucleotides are TGTGCCACCAGCGGTAGTGGACCGCTTACGAATGAAAAACTGTTTTTT.

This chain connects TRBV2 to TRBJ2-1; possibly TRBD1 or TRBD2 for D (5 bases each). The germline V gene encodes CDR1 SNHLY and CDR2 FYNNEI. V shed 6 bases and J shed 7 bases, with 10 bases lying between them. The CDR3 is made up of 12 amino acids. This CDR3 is CASRRAGNEQFF. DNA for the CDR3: TGTGCCAGCAGGAGGGCAGGGAATGAGCAGTTCTTC.

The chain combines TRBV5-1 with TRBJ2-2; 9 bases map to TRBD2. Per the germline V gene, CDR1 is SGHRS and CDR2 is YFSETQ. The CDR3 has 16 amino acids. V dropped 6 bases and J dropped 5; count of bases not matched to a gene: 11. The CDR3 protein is CASTRPLAGYTGELFF. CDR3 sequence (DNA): TGCGCCAGCACCAGACCGCTAGCGGGATATACCGGGGAGCTGTTTTTT.

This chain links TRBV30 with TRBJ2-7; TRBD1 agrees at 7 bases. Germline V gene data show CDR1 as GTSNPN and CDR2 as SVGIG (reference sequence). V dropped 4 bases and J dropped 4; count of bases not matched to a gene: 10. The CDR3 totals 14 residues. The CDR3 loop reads CAWIPPDRAYEQYF. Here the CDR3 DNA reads TGTGCCTGGATCCCCCCCGACAGGGCGTACGAGCAGTACTTC.

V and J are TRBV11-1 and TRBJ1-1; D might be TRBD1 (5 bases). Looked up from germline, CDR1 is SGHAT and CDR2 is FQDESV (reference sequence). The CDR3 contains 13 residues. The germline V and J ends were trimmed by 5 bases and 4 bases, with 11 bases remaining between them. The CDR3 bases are TGTGCCAGCAGCCCGAATGGGGGCACTGAAGCTTTCTTT. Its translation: CASSPNGGTEAFF.

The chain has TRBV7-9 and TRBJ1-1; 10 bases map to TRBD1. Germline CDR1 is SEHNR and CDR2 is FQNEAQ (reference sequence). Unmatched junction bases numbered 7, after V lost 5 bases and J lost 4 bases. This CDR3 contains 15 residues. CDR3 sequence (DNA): TGTGCCAGCAGCCCACGGGGGACAGGGGCCACTGAAGCTTTCTTT. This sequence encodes CASSPRGTGATEAFF. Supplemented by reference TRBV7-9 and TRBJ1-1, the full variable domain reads DTGVSQNPRHKITKRGQNVTFRCDPISEHNRLYWYRQTLGQGPEFLTYFQNEAQLEKSRLLSDRFSAERPKGSFSTLEIQRTEQGDSAMYLCASSPRGTGATEAFFGQGTRLTVV.

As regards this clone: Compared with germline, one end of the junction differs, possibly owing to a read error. The CDR3 DNA is TGTGTCACCAGTGACAGGTCTAGGAACACCGGGGAGCTGTTTTTT. Its protein is CVTSDRSRNTGELFF. This rearrangement joins TRBV24-1 to TRBJ2-2; D may be TRBD1 (6 bases). CDR1 and CDR2 (germline): KGHDR, SFDVKD. This CDR3 is built from 15 residues.